These T cell receptor beta chains were read from a single sample in a study of monozygotic twins with inflammatory bowel disease. TCRdb re-called the 5' RACE reads and gives one entry per CDR3 protein, without DNA. The sample has some 450,000 distinct CDR3 sequences. The sample was blood. The receptors derive from a human donor with ulcerative colitis or Crohn's disease, or a healthy co-twin of an affected twin (not recorded which). CDR3s include the opening cysteine and the closing phenylalanine or tryptophan.

len	v_gene	j_gene	CDR3aa
14	TRBV12-3/TRBV12-4	TRBJ2-1	CASSFGGLSNEQFF
17	TRBV9	TRBJ2-7	CASSAPPPGTGAYEQYF
15	TRBV5-5	TRBJ2-2	CASSFGNRVTGELFF
17	TRBV29-1	TRBJ2-6	CSQIRGVVRGGANVLTF
16	TRBV3-1	TRBJ1-4	CASSQGTGTVNEKLFF
14	TRBV12-3/TRBV12-4	TRBJ1-2	CASKTQGAQHGYTF
12	TRBV10-3	TRBJ2-7	CAISEGQGEQYF
16	TRBV19	TRBJ2-2	CASSSWGTFNTGELFF
17	TRBV29-1	TRBJ2-1	CSVKRTSGSAGGNEQFF
19	TRBV23-1	TRBJ1-5	CASSPRGGPYPYSNQPQHF
17	TRBV6-2/TRBV6-3	TRBJ2-1	CASSYSSLAVSYNEQFF
17	TRBV19	TRBJ1-5	CASSIDIGTLGNQPQHF
14	TRBV20-1	TRBJ2-1	CSARGTLAYNEQFF
12	TRBV11-1	TRBJ2-7	CASSLGVLEQYF
15	TRBV10-3	TRBJ2-1	CAISSGLSPFNEQFF
16	TRBV27	TRBJ1-1	CASTQVGRGENTEAFF
13	TRBV30	TRBJ2-1	CARGQGYYNEQFF
15	TRBV10-3	TRBJ2-3	CAISSAGGYTDTQYF
16	TRBV6-5	TRBJ1-1	CASSYSVTRQGAEAFF
13	TRBV20-1	TRBJ2-7	CSARGGGLGEQYF
13	TRBV29-1	TRBJ2-1	CSAERGSGNEQFF
16	TRBV12-3/TRBV12-4	TRBJ2-3	CASSGGAGAGTDTQYF
16	TRBV7-2	TRBJ2-5	CASSLAVLPYQETQYF
14	TRBV20-1	TRBJ1-2	CSARVTGGDYGYTF
14	TRBV7-9	TRBJ2-1	CASSLTAGANEQFF
18	TRBV19	TRBJ2-1	CASSKGRSGLAGNNEQFF
13	TRBV6-6	TRBJ1-2	CASRQGANYGYTF